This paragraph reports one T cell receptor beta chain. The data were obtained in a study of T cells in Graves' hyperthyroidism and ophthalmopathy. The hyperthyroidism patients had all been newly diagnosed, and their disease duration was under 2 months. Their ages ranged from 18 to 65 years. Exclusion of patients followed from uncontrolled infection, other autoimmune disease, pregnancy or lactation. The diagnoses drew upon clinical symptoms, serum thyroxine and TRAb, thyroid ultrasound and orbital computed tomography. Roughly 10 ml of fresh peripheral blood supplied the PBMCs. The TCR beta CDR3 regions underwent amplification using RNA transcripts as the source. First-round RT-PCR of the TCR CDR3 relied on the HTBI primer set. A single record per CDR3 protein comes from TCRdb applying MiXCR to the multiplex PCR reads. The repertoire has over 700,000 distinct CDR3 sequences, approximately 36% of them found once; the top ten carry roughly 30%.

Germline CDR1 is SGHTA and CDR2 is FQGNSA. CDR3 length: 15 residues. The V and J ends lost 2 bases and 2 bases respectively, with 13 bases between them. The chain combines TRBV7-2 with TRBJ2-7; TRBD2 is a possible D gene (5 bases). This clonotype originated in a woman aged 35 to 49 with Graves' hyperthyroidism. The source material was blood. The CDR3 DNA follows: TGTGCCAGCAGCTTATTCCTAGCCACAACCTACGAGCAGTACTTC. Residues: CASSLFLATTYEQYF. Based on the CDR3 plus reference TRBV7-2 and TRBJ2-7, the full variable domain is GAGVSQSPSNKVTEKGKDVELRCDPISGHTALYWYRQSLGQGLEFLIYFQGNSAPDKSGLPSDRFSAERTGGSVSTLTIQRTQQEDSAVYLCASSLFLATTYEQYFGPGTRLTVT.